These 9 T cell receptor beta chains were all obtained from the same sample, sequenced in a study of T cells in Graves' hyperthyroidism and ophthalmopathy. The CDR3 regions of TCR beta were amplified from RNA transcripts. HTBI primers were used for first-round RT-PCR of the TCR CDR3. TCRdb independently ran MiXCR on the multiplex PCR reads; one entry per CDR3 protein. The repertoire has some 550,000 distinct CDR3 sequences, around 15% of them found once; the top ten carry less than 3.5%. Sequenced input: blood. These receptor sequences come from a woman aged 40 to 49 with Graves' ophthalmopathy.

CDR3 residues: CASSFGTSTEAFF. As DNA, the CDR3 is TGTGCCAGCAGCTTTGGGACGTCTACTGAAGCTTTCTTT. The chain uses TRBV7-9 and TRBJ1-1, with TRBD1 as a possible D gene (5 bases). The V end was cut by 3 bases, the J end by 5 bases, with 10 bases between. CDR3 length: 13 amino acids. Germline V gene lookup returns CDR1 SEHNR and CDR2 FQNEAQ (reference sequence).

The chain joins TRBV4-1 to TRBJ2-1, with D unclear. CDR3 size: 17 residues. Germline V gene lookup returns CDR1 MGHRA and CDR2 YSYEKL. Trimming pared 2 bases from V and 2 bases from J, leaving 16 bases between. The CDR3 region is CASSQNTGSSTYNEQFF. The CDR3 DNA reads as TGCGCCAGCAGCCAAAACACCGGGTCCTCAACCTACAATGAGCAGTTCTTC.

This clonotype was picked up a small number of times. This chain joins TRBV20-1 and TRBJ1-6; no clear D gene. V was trimmed by 6 bases and J by 7 bases, leaving 16 bases between them. This CDR3 region has 14 residues. Germline V lookup: CDR1 DFQATT, CDR2 SNEGSKA (reference sequence). For the CDR3, the DNA is TGCAGTGCCCTCGAGCGGGGTTTCAATTCACCCCTCCACTTT. This sequence encodes CSALERGFNSPLHF.

This clonotype occurred many times. This chain connects TRBV3-1 to TRBJ2-3; no reliable D call. V was cut by 1 base and J by 6 bases, with 5 bases left in between. Looked up from germline, CDR1 is LGHDT and CDR2 is YNNKEL (reference sequence). This CDR3 is built from 12 residues. Written as DNA, the CDR3 is TGTGCCAGCAGCCAAGTGTGGGATACGCAGTATTTT. It translates to CASSQVWDTQYF.

This clonotype was seen at least ten times. This chain uses TRBV7-2 with TRBJ1-1; a possible D gene is TRBD1 (5 bases). The V end was cut by 1 base, the J end by 4 bases, with 7 bases between. The CDR3 totals 13 residues. Germline V CDR1 and CDR2: SGHTA, FQGNSA. The CDR3 DNA follows: TGTGCCAGCAGCTTAGAGCAGGGCACTGAAGCTTTCTTT. Translation: CASSLEQGTEAFF.

This clonotype was detected many times. The rearrangement links TRBV20-1 to TRBJ1-3, with a possible D match to TRBD1 (6 bases). The CDR3 consists of 14 residues. Per the germline V gene, CDR1 is DFQATT and CDR2 is SNEGSKA (reference sequence). The V end lost 5 bases, the J end lost 4 bases, and 15 bases lay between the germline ends. The CDR3 nucleotides are TGCAGTGCTGGCCAAGGGGGTTTCGGAAACACCATATATTTT. This gives the protein CSAGQGGFGNTIYF.

The sample holds many counts of this clonotype. CDR3 sequence: CASSEGQILNSPLHF. The CDR3 DNA is TGTGCCAGCAGCGAGGGACAAATTCTAAATTCACCCCTCCACTTT. The chain joins TRBV7-8 to TRBJ1-6, with D maybe TRBD1 (6 bases). Trimming shortened V by 5 bases and J by 7 bases, and 15 bases separated the two germline ends. CDR1 and CDR2 from the germline V gene are SGHVS and FQNEAQ. The length of the CDR3 is 15 residues.

The sample holds many counts of this clonotype. This rearrangement joins TRBV7-2 to TRBJ2-5, with D uncertain. Between the trimmed V and J ends, which lost 3 bases and 1 base, there was a span of 6 bases. The CDR3 spans 13 residues. Germline CDR1 is SGHTA and CDR2 is FQGNSA. CDR3 sequence (DNA): TGTGCCAGCAGCTTTGGACCCCAAGAGACCCAGTACTTC. Translation gives CASSFGPQETQYF.

This clonotype occurred a few times. The gene calls are TRBV2 and TRBJ2-2, with 9 nucleotides matching TRBD1. CDR3 length: 16 amino acids. The germline V gene has CDR1 SNHLY and CDR2 FYNNEI. Trimming at V came to 6 bases and at J to 5 bases, leaving 10 bases not matched to a gene. CDR3 nucleotide sequence: TGTGCCAGCAGGGGGATGGGACAGGGAAGTACCGGGGAGCTGTTTTTT. Its translation: CASRGMGQGSTGELFF.